One sample yielded the 10 T cell receptor beta chains listed below, sequenced in a study of CD8+CD57+ T cells in acquired aplastic anemia (dated by TCRdb to 2016 to 2019). Reads for this sample came from an Illumina HiSeq 2000. Profiling of TCR beta VDJ combinations and CDR3 sequences used genomic DNA as the template. Clones were called with MiXCR by TCRdb after fastp trimmed the public reads at Q25, and only in-frame beta chains were retained. Merged by CDR3 protein, the rows form single entries marked with the most common genes and DNA. Within this sample are hundreds of thousands of distinct CDR3 sequences, with around three fifths of them counted one time only. The ten largest clones add up to 1.3% of the sample. Patients chosen for sequencing had shown expansion of CD8+CD57+ cells by flow cytometry. Source material: sorted CD4+, CD8+, or CD8+CD57+ T cells (not recorded which) from PBMCs. The origin of the receptors is a human donor with aplastic anemia.

The rearrangement uses TRBV5-1 and TRBJ2-1; 8 nucleotides line up with TRBD2. The CDR3 loop spans 18 amino acids. CDR1 SGHRS and CDR2 YFSETQ come from the germline V gene. V gave up 4 bases and J gave up 0 bases; unmatched junction bases: 12. The CDR3 bases are TGCGCCAGCAGCCAAGATTGGGGCGGGGGGAGCTCCTACAATGAGCAGTTCTTC. It codes for CASSQDWGGGSSYNEQFF. Full variable domain (missing parts from reference TRBV5-1 and TRBJ2-1): KAGVTQTPRYLIKTRGQQVTLSCSPISGHRSVSWYQQTPGQGLQFLFEYFSETQRNKGNFPGRFSGRQFSNSRSEMNVSTLELGDSALYLCASSQDWGGGSSYNEQFFGPGTRLTVL.

This clonotype was recorded many times. V gene TRBV7-3 combines with J gene TRBJ2-3; 7 nucleotides agree with TRBD2. V was pared by 6 bases and J by 1 base, with 4 bases of the junction left unmatched. CDR3 length equals 14 residues. Per germline, CDR1 SGHTA and CDR2 FQGTGA. The DNA of the CDR3 is TGTGCCAGCAGTTATAGCGGGCGCACAGATACGCAGTATTTT. Translating gives CASSYSGRTDTQYF.

This chain joins TRBV19 and TRBJ1-4, with D perhaps TRBD1 (5 bases). Germline V lookup: CDR1 LNHDA, CDR2 SQIVND (reference sequence). The CDR3 runs 14 residues. The ends were cut back, 4 bases at V and 8 bases at J, with 14 bases in the middle. DNA of the CDR3: TGTGCCAGTAGTACCTGGGGGTCAGGCGAAAAACTGTTTTTT. Its translation is CASSTWGSGEKLFF.

To note about this clonotype: A much bigger clone sits one base away, suggesting this may be a read error. V is TRBV11-3 and J is TRBJ2-5; a weak D match, TRBD1 (6 bases). Germline V gene data show CDR1 as SGHNT and CDR2 as YENEEA. CDR3 length equals 12 residues. The CDR3 DNA reads as TGTGCCAGCAGCCGAACCAGGGACATTTTAGCATTC. Encoded protein: CASSRTRDILAF.

This clonotype has ten or more counts. J is TRBJ1-2 and V is TRBV12-5, with 7 bases fitting TRBD1. Germline lookup yields CDR1 LGHNT and CDR2 FRNRAP. Germline trimming cut 7 bases from V and 4 bases from J; bases unmatched to any gene: 6. The CDR3 covers 13 residues. As DNA, the CDR3 is TGTGCTAGTGCCCTGGGACAGTCCTATGGCTACACCTTC. It yields the protein CASALGQSYGYTF.

With respect to this clonotype: Given a much more abundant clone one base away, this may be a read error. This sequence joins TRBV6-1 and TRBJ2-2; D may be TRBD1 or TRBD2 (6 bases each). V lost 6 bases, J lost 8 bases, and 22 bases lay in between. CDR3 length: 16 amino acids. Germline CDR1 reads MNHNS; CDR2 reads SASEGT. The CDR3 DNA sequence: TGTGCCAGCAGGACCCTACCTACAGGGAGGAGAGGGGAGCTGTTTTTT. This translates into CASRTLPTGRRGELFF.

The chain employs TRBV3-1 and TRBJ2-3; D possibly corresponds to TRBD2 (6 bases). CDR1 and CDR2 from the germline V gene are LGHDT and YNNKEL (reference sequence). This CDR3 has 15 amino acids. Between the trimmed V and J ends, which lost 8 bases and 0 bases, there was a span of 15 bases. As DNA, the CDR3 is TGTGCCAGCGGAGCGTTTAGCGGTAGCACAGATACGCAGTATTTT. Its protein product is CASGAFSGSTDTQYF.

This chain joins TRBV6-5 and TRBJ1-2, with 8 bases that match TRBD1. This CDR3 comprises 11 residues. V dropped 5 bases and J dropped 12; count of bases not matched to a gene: 5. Germline CDR1 and CDR2: MNHEY and SVGAGI. The chain's CDR3 is CASSPQGANTF. The CDR3 nucleotides read TGTGCCAGCAGTCCCCAGGGGGCGAACACCTTC.

This chain links TRBV5-6 with TRBJ2-5, with 7 bases matching TRBD1. V trimming: 0 bases; J trimming: 5 bases; junction bases outside the gene matches: 7. Germline assignment: CDR1 SGHDT and CDR2 YYEEEE. The CDR3 runs to 15 residues. The CDR3 nucleotides are TGTGCCAGCAGCTTGGCGGGGACAGTCGTTGAGACCCAGTACTTC. It encodes CASSLAGTVVETQYF.

The chain recombines TRBV5-1 with TRBJ2-7; tentative D call: TRBD2 (5 bases). Germline V gene sequence: CDR1 SGHRS, CDR2 YFSETQ. The V end was cut by 0 bases, the J end by 7 bases, with 11 bases between. The CDR3 loop spans 13 amino acids. As DNA, the CDR3 is TGCGCCAGCAGCTTGGAGGGTTCGGGGGAGCAGTACTTC. It encodes CASSLEGSGEQYF.